This section outlines one TCR beta chain sequence together with its context. This sample was included in a study of identifying expanded T cells in peripheral blood. Germline CDR1 and CDR2: SGHNT and YENEEA. The CDR3 consists of 13 residues. Trimming took off 1 base at V and 11 bases at J, with 12 bases between the two ends. Assay used: immunoSEQ multiplex PCR; TCRdb lists only in-frame clones, some missing. Of about 47,000 clones in the sample, roughly 80% were seen once. Sequencing was carried out using blood. This TCR was sampled from a person aged 18-70 years in good health. V usage is TRBV11-3 and J usage is TRBJ2-1; the D is unclear. CDR3 coding DNA: TGTGCCAGCAGCTTAGGAAAAGGTTCGAAGCAGTTCTTC. It translates to CASSLGKGSKQFF. The full variable domain, its missing parts supplied by reference TRBV11-3 and TRBJ2-1, is EAGVVQSPRYKIIEKKQPVAFWCNPISGHNTLYWYLQNLGQGPELLIRYENEEAVDDSQLPKDRFSAERLKGVDSTLKIQPAELGDSAVYLCASSLGKGSKQFFGPGTRLTVL.